Only one count was recorded for the clone carrying this T cell receptor beta chain. Its antigen is as yet unknown. The record originates from a study of cytomegalovirus exposure and HLA in healthy donors. The study, taken as a whole, reports: It was taken for granted in presence/absence analyses that sequencing depth across donors was roughly uniform. Listed as cytomegalovirus-associated were 164 TCR beta chains. In a later analysis, common viral pathogens appeared linked to several of the most significant clusters. In a later analysis, donors in an Asian-associated ancestry cluster reportedly had fewer N-insertions in productive TCRs than the cohort mean.

PCR was performed using 60 Vbeta and 13 Jbeta primers. Data came from immunoSEQ multiplex PCR; TCRdb stores just in-frame clones and leaves some out. The sample consists of 99,000 or so clones, about 70% of them appearing once. This TCR derives from a man in his thirties or forties in good health and CMV-seronegative. Sequenced: PBMCs.

The CDR3 loop is CSVSGQGYNEQFF. CDR3 nucleotides: TGCAGCGTATCGGGACAGGGATACAATGAGCAGTTCTTC. The chain joins TRBV29-1 to TRBJ2-1; TRBD1 matches at 9 bases. The V and J ends lost 6 bases and 4 bases, in that order; junction bases with no gene match: 4. Looked up from germline, CDR1 is SQVTM and CDR2 is ANQGSEA. CDR3 length: 13 amino acids.